The 20 T cell receptor beta chains listed next were all sequenced from one sample in a study of blood T cell repertoires in COVID-19 (dated by TCRdb to 2018 to 2020). The library relied on the immunoSEQ multiplex PCR assay. The table was pulled from immuneACCESS by TCRdb, which kept in-frame rearrangements only. Such tables lose some clones; where checked, under half of the loss comes from unresolved V genes, and the rest has no known cause. For this sample the table gives 52,000 or so clones, of which about four fifths were detected only once. The top ten clonotypes cover 5.5% to 7% of the sample. The sequencing sample was made of peripheral blood. Receptor source: a human donor in a cohort sampled during active or convalescent COVID-19.

The rearrangement links TRBV6-5 to TRBJ1-4; TRBD1 is a possible D gene (6 bases). Germline V gives CDR1 MNHEY, CDR2 SVGAGI. V was trimmed by 6 bases and J by 4 bases, leaving 15 bases between them. The CDR3 totals 15 residues. CDR3 residues: CASRSLDRHNEKLFF. DNA for the CDR3: TGTGCCAGCAGATCCTTAGACAGGCATAATGAAAAACTGTTTTTT.

Only one count was recorded for this clone. V is TRBV6-5 and J is TRBJ1-2; TRBD1 agrees at 8 bases. The junction had 9 bases not matched to a gene; V was cut back by 6 bases and J by 3 bases. The germline V gene has CDR1 MNHEY and CDR2 SVGAGI. The CDR3 spans 15 residues. The CDR3 DNA reads TGTGCCAGCAGCCAACTTACAGGGGGTTACTATGGCTACACCTTC. This encodes CASSQLTGGYYGYTF.

The chain has TRBV11-2 and TRBJ1-2, with D perhaps TRBD1 (5 bases). The CDR3 contains 15 residues. The germline V gene encodes CDR1 SGHAT and CDR2 FQNNGV. Trimming removed 0 bases at V and 2 bases at J, with 10 bases between. The CDR3 protein is CASSLDRAGNYGYTF. DNA of the CDR3: TGTGCCAGCAGCTTAGACAGGGCCGGGAACTATGGCTACACCTTC.

This rearrangement joins TRBV6-2 or TRBV6-3 to TRBJ1-4; maybe TRBD1 (5 bases). The CDR3 runs 16 residues. Germline CDR1 MNHEY, CDR2 SVGEGT. Deletions cut 1 base from V and 7 bases from J, with 16 bases between. CDR3 bases: TGTGCCAGCAGTTACTTGTCCGGGACTACGAGTGAAAAACTGTTTTTT. This translates into CASSYLSGTTSEKLFF.

The V and J genes are TRBV19 and TRBJ1-4; 10 bases fit TRBD1. Per the germline V gene, CDR1 is LNHDA and CDR2 is SQIVND (reference sequence). The CDR3 is 15 residues long. Trimming at V came to 5 bases and at J to 6 bases, leaving 6 bases not matched to a gene. The DNA for the CDR3 is TGTGCCAGTAGTCCAGGGGACAGGGGATATGAAAAACTGTTTTTT. Amino acid sequence: CASSPGDRGYEKLFF.

The gene calls are TRBV18 and TRBJ1-1, with D perhaps TRBD1 (5 bases). The CDR3 contains 16 residues. The V and J ends lost 0 bases and 2 bases respectively, with 13 bases between them. Per the germline V gene, CDR1 is KGHSH and CDR2 is LQKENI. The CDR3 DNA sequence: TGTGCCAGCTCACCACCGAACAGGCAGGGCAACACTGAAGCTTTCTTT. Translating gives CASSPPNRQGNTEAFF.

The rearrangement joins TRBV5-4 to TRBJ1-6, with a possible D match to TRBD1 (5 bases). V was pared by 4 bases and J by 2 bases, with 16 bases between. This CDR3 has 17 residues. The germline V gene encodes CDR1 SGHNT and CDR2 YYREEE (reference sequence). CDR3 sequence: CASSPSPQGTYNSPLHF. The CDR3 coding sequence is TGTGCCAGCAGCCCATCACCGCAGGGCACCTATAATTCACCCCTCCACTTT.

J is TRBJ1-1 and V is TRBV6-4; D remains unclear. Trimming removed 4 bases at V and 1 base at J, with 10 bases between. CDR1 and CDR2 (germline): MRHNA, SNTAGT. This CDR3 is built from 14 residues. CDR3 DNA: TGTGCCAGCAGTGTTTCCCCAGGGAACACTGAAGCTTTCTTT. It is translated as CASSVSPGNTEAFF.

The chain couples TRBV19 to TRBJ2-3, with a weak D call TRBD2 (6 bases). Germline-derived CDR1 and CDR2 are LNHDA and SQIVND (reference sequence). The CDR3 sequence is 15 residues long. V was cut by 6 bases and J by 0 bases, with 13 bases left in between. CDR3 in amino acids: CASSRRGFSTDTQYF. The CDR3 bases are TGTGCCAGTAGCAGACGGGGGTTTAGCACAGATACGCAGTATTTT.

The rearrangement uses TRBV5-1 and TRBJ1-2; TRBD1 agrees at 11 bases. Germline CDR1 reads SGHRS; CDR2 reads YFSETQ. The length of the CDR3 is 16 residues. The J segment lost 3 bases and the V segment lost 4 bases, leaving 8 bases of the junction unmatched. The CDR3 protein is CASSGGQGAVDYGYTF. The CDR3 nucleotides read TGCGCCAGCAGCGGTGGACAGGGGGCCGTGGACTATGGCTACACCTTC.

This clone came up a few times. J is TRBJ2-5 and V is TRBV7-2, with D perhaps matching TRBD1 (7 bases). Per the germline V gene, CDR1 is SGHTA and CDR2 is FQGNSA. This CDR3 region has 13 residues. The ends were cut back, 5 bases at V and 3 bases at J, with 10 bases in the middle. The CDR3 coding sequence is TGTGCCAGCAGCGGAGGGACAGAAGAGACCCAGTACTTC. It translates to CASSGGTEETQYF. The whole variable domain, remainder taken from reference TRBV7-2 and TRBJ2-5, is GAGVSQSPSNKVTEKGKDVELRCDPISGHTALYWYRQSLGQGLEFLIYFQGNSAPDKSGLPSDRFSAERTGGSVSTLTIQRTQQEDSAVYLCASSGGTEETQYFGPGTRLLVL.

The chain employs TRBV27 and TRBJ1-1; D is uncertain. Trimming stripped 2 bases from V and 0 bases from J, with 10 bases between. Germline CDR1 is MNHEY and CDR2 is SMNVEV (reference sequence). There are 15 residues in the CDR3. CDR3 bases: TGTGCCAGCAGTTTAGGACTGAGAATGAACACTGAAGCTTTCTTT. Amino acid sequence: CASSLGLRMNTEAFF.

The chain recombines TRBV6-2 or TRBV6-3 with TRBJ2-3, with TRBD2 matching over 7 bases. Germline loops: CDR1 MNHEY, CDR2 SVGEGT. V gave up 2 bases and J gave up 0 bases; unmatched junction bases: 11. CDR3 length: 18 amino acids. The DNA for the CDR3 is TGTGCCAGCAGTTACGCCAGCGGGGTCCCCTTTAGCACAGATACGCAGTATTTT. Translation gives CASSYASGVPFSTDTQYF.

This chain connects TRBV27 to TRBJ2-7, with TRBD2 matching over 8 bases. Per the germline V gene, CDR1 is MNHEY and CDR2 is SMNVEV (reference sequence). The ends lost 6 bases at V and 6 bases at J; junction bases unmatched: 10. CDR3 length: 14 residues. CDR3 amino acids: CASRELGGAGEQYF. Written as DNA, the CDR3 is TGTGCCAGCAGAGAACTCGGGGGGGCCGGCGAGCAGTACTTC.

The rearrangement joins TRBV7-2 to TRBJ2-2; 7 nucleotides align to TRBD1. V was pared by 5 bases and J by 4 bases, with 4 bases of the junction left unmatched. Germline values: CDR1 SGHTA, CDR2 FQGNSA. CDR3 length: 14 amino acids. The CDR3 spells CASSPAGGTGELFF. The CDR3 nucleotides are TGTGCCAGCAGCCCAGCAGGGGGCACCGGGGAGCTGTTTTTT. Full variable domain (outside the CDR3, taken from reference TRBV7-2 and TRBJ2-2): GAGVSQSPSNKVTEKGKDVELRCDPISGHTALYWYRQSLGQGLEFLIYFQGNSAPDKSGLPSDRFSAERTGGSVSTLTIQRTQQEDSAVYLCASSPAGGTGELFFGEGSRLTVL.

This clone was counted once. The chain links TRBV7-9 to TRBJ1-3; TRBD1 aligns across 8 bases. The CDR3 covers 14 residues. V lost 5 bases and J lost 4; bases outside the gene matches: 4. From germline, CDR1 is SEHNR and CDR2 FQNEAQ (reference sequence). CDR3 protein: CASSRTGSGNTIYF. In DNA form, the CDR3 reads TGTGCCAGCAGCCGGACAGGGTCAGGAAACACCATATATTTT.

V gene TRBV2 combines with J gene TRBJ1-1; TRBD1 agrees at 8 bases. V dropped 7 bases and J dropped 5; count of bases not matched to a gene: 12. The CDR3 sequence is 15 residues long. CDR1 SNHLY and CDR2 FYNNEI come from the germline V gene. The CDR3 loop reads CASTWGTGRVTEAFF. CDR3 DNA: TGTGCCAGCACTTGGGGGACAGGTCGGGTAACTGAAGCTTTCTTT.

This clone was recorded a few times. V is TRBV30 and J is TRBJ2-6; 8 nucleotides match TRBD2. Germline V CDR1 and CDR2: GTSNPN, SVGIG (reference sequence). This CDR3 is built from 12 residues. Trimming removed 0 bases from V and 16 bases from J; junction bases left unmatched: 5. The CDR3 region has the DNA TGTGCCTGGAGTGTACCGGGGGGGCTACTGACTTTC. This encodes CAWSVPGGLLTF.

V usage is TRBV7-9 and J usage is TRBJ1-2; TRBD1 matches 7 bases. The CDR3 loop spans 15 amino acids. Germline-derived CDR1 and CDR2 are SEHNR and FQNEAQ (reference sequence). Trimming removed 2 bases from V and 6 bases from J; junction bases left unmatched: 9. CDR3 sequence (DNA): TGTGCCAGCAGCTTACAGGGGGAATCGGGGAATGGCTACACCTTC. This codes for CASSLQGESGNGYTF.

This chain joins TRBV6-5 and TRBJ2-2; D is unclear. The CDR3 consists of 13 residues. CDR1 and CDR2 (germline): MNHEY, SVGAGI. Trimming removed 7 bases at V and 2 bases at J, with 8 bases between. The CDR3 sequence: CASKVTNTGELFF. The CDR3 region has the DNA TGTGCCAGCAAAGTCACAAACACCGGGGAGCTGTTTTTT.